Listed below are T cell receptor beta chains from one sample, sequenced in a study of T cells after posttransplantation cyclophosphamide. TCRdb keeps only in-frame clones here, not all; method: immunoSEQ multiplex PCR. The repertoire consists of tens of thousands of clones, none detected only once. The sample comprised PBMCs. The source of these receptors is a woman aged 55-70 years in good health, CMV-negative, and a related stem cell transplant donor. Each CDR3 is given with its conserved first and last residue. Each record gives: D gene, V gene, clone size, J gene, CDR3 DNA, CDR3 protein. A D gene is named only where the DNA matches it firmly. The size of a clone is reported for some rows only, either as once, few or many, or as a class for expanded clones.

-	TRBV9	-	TRBJ2-3	TGTGCCAGCAGCGCGTCGACCAGGGTGTCAGATACGCAGTATTTT	CASSASTRVSDTQYF
-	TRBV6-2/TRBV6-3	many	TRBJ1-3	TGTGCCAGCAGTCTGGGAAACACCATATATTTT	CASSLGNTIYF
-	TRBV19	many	TRBJ2-4	TGTGCCAGTAGTATTTCGGACATTCAAAACATTCAGTACTTC	CASSISDIQNIQYF
-	TRBV6-5	many	TRBJ2-3	TGTGCCAGCACTACCCAGGGGGGTACGCAGTATTTT	CASTTQGGTQYF
-	TRBV5-6	many	TRBJ1-1	TGTGCCAGCAGCTTACTAGCCGGAACTGAAGCTTTCTTT	CASSLLAGTEAFF
TRBD1	TRBV18	-	TRBJ2-2	TGTGCCAGCTCACCATCTTCTGGGACAGGGGTTCCCGGGGAGCTGTTTTTT	CASSPSSGTGVPGELFF
-	TRBV18	many	TRBJ1-6	TGTGCCAGCTCACCACAGGAGGGGATTAGTTCACCCCTCCACTTT	CASSPQEGISSPLHF
-	TRBV6-2/TRBV6-3	many	TRBJ1-1	TGTGCCAGCAGTTACATCGCGGGGGAAGGGGACACTGAAGCTTTCTTT	CASSYIAGEGDTEAFF
TRBD2	TRBV7-3	few	TRBJ2-1	TGTGCCAGCAGCTCACTGGGCGGGGGGCACAATGAGCAGTTCTTC	CASSSLGGGHNEQFF
-	TRBV6-2/TRBV6-3	-	TRBJ1-1	TGTGCCAGCAGCCCGGGGAGAGTGGGGGCTTTCTTT	CASSPGRVGAFF
-	TRBV5-6	many	TRBJ1-1	TGTGCCAGCAGCTTTTTGGACAGAGAGAACACTGAAGCTTTCTTT	CASSFLDRENTEAFF
TRBD1	TRBV27	few	TRBJ1-2	TGTGCCAGCAGTTTCCCCCCCAGGGGGCTGCATGGCTACACCTTC	CASSFPPRGLHGYTF
TRBD1	TRBV7-4	many	TRBJ1-4	TGTGCCAGAAGCTTAGCTCAGGACAGGGGGCACGGAACTAATGAAAAACTGTTTTTT	CARSLAQDRGHGTNEKLFF
-	TRBV6-5	many	TRBJ2-7	TGTGCCAGTTCCGTTGCGGGGCTCTACGAGCAGTACTTC	CASSVAGLYEQYF
TRBD1	TRBV7-9	-	TRBJ1-5	TGTGCCAGCAGCTTAGGGGGGACAGGGAATCAGCCCCAGCATTTT	CASSLGGTGNQPQHF
TRBD1	TRBV19	many	TRBJ1-1	TGTGCCAGTAGTATCCTCTTCGGGACAGGGGGGACTGAAGCTTTCTTT	CASSILFGTGGTEAFF
-	TRBV4-3	few	TRBJ1-6	TGCGCCAGCAGAACGGAGCGCTATAATTCACCCCTCCACTTT	CASRTERYNSPLHF
TRBD1	TRBV19	many	TRBJ2-1	TGTGCCAGTAGTCGGGGACAGGGTTCCTACAATGAGCAGTTCTTC	CASSRGQGSYNEQFF
TRBD1	TRBV29-1	many	TRBJ1-1	TGCAGCGTTTCTCCGACAGGGACTGAAGCTTTCTTT	CSVSPTGTEAFF
TRBD1	TRBV30	many	TRBJ1-4	TGTGCCTGGATACCGACAGGGATATATTCAACTAATGAAAAACTGTTTTTT	CAWIPTGIYSTNEKLFF
TRBD1	TRBV2	many	TRBJ2-7	TGTGCCAGCAGGGGGCTGGGGGACAGGGTCAGATCCTACGAGCAGTACTTC	CASRGLGDRVRSYEQYF
-	TRBV7-6	many	TRBJ2-7	TGTGCCAGCAGCTTAGAGGGCTCCTCAGGAGAGCAGTACTTC	CASSLEGSSGEQYF
-	TRBV4-3	many	TRBJ2-5	TGCGCCAGCAGCCAAGGAATCGGAGAGACCCAGTACTTC	CASSQGIGETQYF
TRBD1	TRBV2	many	TRBJ1-2	TGTGCCAGCAGCCCCAGACAGGGATATAGCTATGGCTACACCTTC	CASSPRQGYSYGYTF
-	TRBV5-4	many	TRBJ1-5	TGTGCCAGCAGCTTGGGGGCAGGGTTTGATCAGCCCCAGCATTTT	CASSLGAGFDQPQHF
-	TRBV10-1	many	TRBJ2-3	TGCGCCAGCAGTGAGTCTAGCTTCCCAGATACGCAGTATTTT	CASSESSFPDTQYF
TRBD1	TRBV6-4	many	TRBJ2-5	TGTGCCAGCAGTGTCAAAGGGATGTTAGAGGACAGGGTCCAAGAGACCCAGTACTTC	CASSVKGMLEDRVQETQYF
TRBD1	TRBV30	many	TRBJ1-1	TGTGCCTGGGGACAGGATGGGACTGAAGCTTTCTTT	CAWGQDGTEAFF
TRBD1	TRBV19	many	TRBJ2-2	TGTGCCAGTAGTCCGAGGACAGGGGGCATCGGGGAGCTGTTTTTT	CASSPRTGGIGELFF
TRBD1	TRBV29-1	few	TRBJ2-5	TGCAGCTCGTGGGACAGGGGGCTAGGAGAGACCCAGTACTTC	CSSWDRGLGETQYF